This T cell receptor beta chain originates from a study of OX40 agonist ivuxolimab in advanced cancers. Germline V CDR1 and CDR2: MNHEY, SVGAGI. V was clipped by 5 bases and J by 7 bases; unmatched bases: 6. The CDR3 consists of 13 residues. The data were produced by immunoSEQ multiplex PCR, yet TCRdb's version contains in-frame clones alone and is incomplete. The sample contains 75,000 to 95,000 clones, around 92% of which appear only once. The clonotype was recovered from an adult with an advanced solid tumor such as melanoma, head and neck, liver or kidney cancer. The sequencing here drew on CD4+ or CD8+ T cells sorted from blood, taken in a trial of the OX40 agonist ivuxolimab. The chain has TRBV6-5 and TRBJ1-1; the match to TRBD1 covers 8 bases. The DNA of the CDR3 is TGTGCCAGCAGTCGGACAGGGTACCTTGAAGCTTTCTTT. Protein sequence: CASSRTGYLEAFF.